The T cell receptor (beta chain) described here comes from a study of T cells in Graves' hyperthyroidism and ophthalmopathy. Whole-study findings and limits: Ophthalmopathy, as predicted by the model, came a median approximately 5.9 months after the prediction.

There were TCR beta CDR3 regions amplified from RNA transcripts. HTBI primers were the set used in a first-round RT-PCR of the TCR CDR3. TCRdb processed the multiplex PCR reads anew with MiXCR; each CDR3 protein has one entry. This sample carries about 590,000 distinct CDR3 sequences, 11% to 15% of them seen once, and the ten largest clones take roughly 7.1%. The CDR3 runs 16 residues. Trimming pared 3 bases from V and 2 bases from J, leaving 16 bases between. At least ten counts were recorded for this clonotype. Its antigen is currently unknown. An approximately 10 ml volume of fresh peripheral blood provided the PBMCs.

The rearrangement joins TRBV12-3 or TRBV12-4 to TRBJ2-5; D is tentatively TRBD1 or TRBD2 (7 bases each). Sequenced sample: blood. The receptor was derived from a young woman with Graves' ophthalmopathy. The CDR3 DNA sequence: TGTGCCAGCAGTTTCCCCCTTCAGGGGGGGCAAGAGACCCAGTACTTC. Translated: CASSFPLQGGQETQYF.